The clone carrying this T cell receptor beta chain showed up just a few times. Its matching antigen is unknown. A single record per CDR3 protein comes from TCRdb applying MiXCR to the reads. The table lists approximately 83,000 distinct CDR3 sequences, about 24% of them singletons, with roughly 50% in the top ten. The CDR3 runs 14 residues. The germline V gene encodes CDR1 MDHEN and CDR2 SYDVKM. V was shortened by 2 bases and J by 3 bases, with 8 bases between the two germline ends. The data were taken from a study of T cell repertoires in cytomegalovirus infection. Across the whole study: Selected CMV epitopes included recently identified HLA-C-restricted ones as well as well-studied HLA-B-restricted ones. Indicated by public TCR beta signatures were CMV infection and matching HLA type.

Study-wide results and caveats: CMV-specific TCR beta clonotypes restricted by HLA-C were the ones dominating the ex vivo response.

This rearrangement joins TRBV28 to TRBJ2-1; D not certain. Sequenced material: CD8+ T cells from cultured PBMCs, taken from culture after CMV antigen stimulation. The source of this sequence is a human donor in good health (CMV status not recorded). Some clones in this sample may be carry-over from other donors' samples. The CDR3 here is CASSLQRLYNEQFF. For the CDR3, the DNA is TGTGCCAGCAGTTTACAACGACTCTACAATGAGCAGTTCTTC.